This T cell receptor (beta chain) is from a study of shared T cell receptors in the human thymus. Produced via immunoSEQ multiplex PCR; TCRdb's table is partial and in-frame only. The profile shows 720,000 or so clones, approximately 85% of them singletons. In this sample, this clone turned up a few times. V lost 1 base, J lost 7 bases, and 11 bases stayed unmatched. CDR1 is SEHNR and CDR2 is FQNEAQ in the germline V gene (reference sequence). CDR3 length: 17 residues. These data were likewise used in another study, on human thymus T cells. That paper adds: Having corrective surgery for congenital heart defects, healthy Finnish infants were the ones who donated. Thymus specimens were resections from corrective heart surgery. Biased V and J segment usage appeared in thymus and peripheral blood.

This rearrangement joins TRBV7-9 to TRBJ2-1, with 9 bases identical to TRBD2. Sequencing was done on a sample of thymocytes. The sequence was obtained from a girl under three years old with a congenital heart defect. The DNA for the CDR3 is TGTGCCAGCAGCTTAGTAGGGCGGCGGGGGGGCCTGAATGAGCAGTTCTTC. Translation: CASSLVGRRGGLNEQFF. The whole variable domain, remainder taken from reference TRBV7-9 and TRBJ2-1, is DTGVSQNPRHKITKRGQNVTFRCDPISEHNRLYWYRQTLGQGPEFLTYFQNEAQLEKSRLLSDRFSAERPKGSFSTLEIQRTEQGDSAMYLCASSLVGRRGGLNEQFFGPGTRLTVL.